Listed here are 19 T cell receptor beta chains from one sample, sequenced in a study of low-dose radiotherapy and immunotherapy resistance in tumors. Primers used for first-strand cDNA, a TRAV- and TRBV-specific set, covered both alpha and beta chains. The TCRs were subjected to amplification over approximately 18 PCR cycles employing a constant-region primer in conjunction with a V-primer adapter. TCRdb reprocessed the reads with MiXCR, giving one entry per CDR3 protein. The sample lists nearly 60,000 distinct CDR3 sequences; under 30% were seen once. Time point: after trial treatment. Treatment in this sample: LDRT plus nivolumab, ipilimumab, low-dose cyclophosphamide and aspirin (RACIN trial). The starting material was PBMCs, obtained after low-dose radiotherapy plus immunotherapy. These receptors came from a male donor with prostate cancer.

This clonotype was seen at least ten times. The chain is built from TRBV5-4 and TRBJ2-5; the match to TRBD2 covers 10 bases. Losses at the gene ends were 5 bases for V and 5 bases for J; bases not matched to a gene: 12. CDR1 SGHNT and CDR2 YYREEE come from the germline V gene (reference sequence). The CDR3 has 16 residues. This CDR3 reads CASSTFPSGGAETQYF. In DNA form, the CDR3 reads TGTGCCAGCAGTACTTTCCCGAGCGGGGGGGCGGAGACCCAGTACTTC. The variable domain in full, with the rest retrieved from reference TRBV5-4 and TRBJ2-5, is ETGVTQSPTHLIKTRGQQVTLRCSSQSGHNTVSWYQQALGQGPQFIFQYYREEENGRGNFPPRFSGLQFPNYSSELNVNALELDDSALYLCASSTFPSGGAETQYFGPGTRLLVL.

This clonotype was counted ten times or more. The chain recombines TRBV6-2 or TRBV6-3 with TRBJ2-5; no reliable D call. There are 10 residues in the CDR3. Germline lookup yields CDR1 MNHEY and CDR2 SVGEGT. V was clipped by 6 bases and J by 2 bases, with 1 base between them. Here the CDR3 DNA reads TGTGCCAGCAGACAAGAGACCCAGTACTTC. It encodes CASRQETQYF.

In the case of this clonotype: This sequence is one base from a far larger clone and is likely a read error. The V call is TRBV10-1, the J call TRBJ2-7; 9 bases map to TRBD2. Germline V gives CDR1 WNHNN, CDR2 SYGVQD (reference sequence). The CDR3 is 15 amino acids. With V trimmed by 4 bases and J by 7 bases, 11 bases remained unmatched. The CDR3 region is CASSAVAGALNEQYF. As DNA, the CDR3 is TGCGCCAGCAGTGCTGTAGCGGGAGCGCTCAATGAGCAGTACTTC.

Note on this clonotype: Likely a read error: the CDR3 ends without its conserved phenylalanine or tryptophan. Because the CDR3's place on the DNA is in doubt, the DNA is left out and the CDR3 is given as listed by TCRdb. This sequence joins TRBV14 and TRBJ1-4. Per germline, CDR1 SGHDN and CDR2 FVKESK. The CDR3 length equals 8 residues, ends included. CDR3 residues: CASSQIKG.

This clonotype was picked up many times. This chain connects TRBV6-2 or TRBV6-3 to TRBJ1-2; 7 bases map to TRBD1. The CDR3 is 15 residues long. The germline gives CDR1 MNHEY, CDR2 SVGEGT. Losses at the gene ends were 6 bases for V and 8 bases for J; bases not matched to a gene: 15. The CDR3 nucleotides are TGTGCCAGCAGACCTCCGGGACAGTCGACGGGGGGCTACACCTTC. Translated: CASRPPGQSTGGYTF.

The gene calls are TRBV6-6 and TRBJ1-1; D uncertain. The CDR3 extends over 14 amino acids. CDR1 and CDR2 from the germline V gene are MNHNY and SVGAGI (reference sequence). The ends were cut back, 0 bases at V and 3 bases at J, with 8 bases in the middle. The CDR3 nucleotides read TGTGCCAGCAGTTACTCGGGCTTGGACACTGAAGCTTTCTTT. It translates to CASSYSGLDTEAFF.

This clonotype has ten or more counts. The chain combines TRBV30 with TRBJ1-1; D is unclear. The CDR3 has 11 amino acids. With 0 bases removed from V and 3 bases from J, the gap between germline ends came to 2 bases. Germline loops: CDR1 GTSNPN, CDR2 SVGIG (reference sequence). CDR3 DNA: TGTGCCTGGAGTGTCGACACTGAAGCTTTCTTT. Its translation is CAWSVDTEAFF.

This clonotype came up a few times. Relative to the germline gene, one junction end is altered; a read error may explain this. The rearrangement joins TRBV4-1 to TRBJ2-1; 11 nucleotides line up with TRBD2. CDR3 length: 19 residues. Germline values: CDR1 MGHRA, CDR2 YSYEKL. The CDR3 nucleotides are TGTGCCAGCAGCCAAGGTTCAGCTAGCGGGGGGACAGCCTACAATGAGCAGTTCTTC. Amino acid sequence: CASSQGSASGGTAYNEQFF.

CDR3 sequence reads: CASSQVFVPTSGREFF. The CDR3 bases are TGCGCCAGCAGCCAAGTATTTGTGCCGACTAGCGGGAGGGAGTTCTTC. V gene TRBV4-1 combines with J gene TRBJ2-1; 14 bases are a match to TRBD2. V lost 1 base and J lost 14; bases outside the gene matches: 10. CDR3 size: 16 residues. Germline V gives CDR1 MGHRA, CDR2 YSYEKL.

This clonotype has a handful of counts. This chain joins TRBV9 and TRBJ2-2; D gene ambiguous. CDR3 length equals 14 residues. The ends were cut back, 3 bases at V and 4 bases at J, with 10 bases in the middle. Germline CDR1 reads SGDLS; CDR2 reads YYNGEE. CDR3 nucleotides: TGTGCCAGCAGCGAGCGACGAATCACCGGGGAGCTGTTTTTT. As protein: CASSERRITGELFF.

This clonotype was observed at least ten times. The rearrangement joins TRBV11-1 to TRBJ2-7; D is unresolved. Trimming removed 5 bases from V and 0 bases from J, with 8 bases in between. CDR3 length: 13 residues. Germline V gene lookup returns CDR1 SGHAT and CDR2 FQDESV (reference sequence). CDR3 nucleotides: TGTGCCAGCAGCAAAACGGTCTCCTACGAGCAGTACTTC. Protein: CASSKTVSYEQYF.

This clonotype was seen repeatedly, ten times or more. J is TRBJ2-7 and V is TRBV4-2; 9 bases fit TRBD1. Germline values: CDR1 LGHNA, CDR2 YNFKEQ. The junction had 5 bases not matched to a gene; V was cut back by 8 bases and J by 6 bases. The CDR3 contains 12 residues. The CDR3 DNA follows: TGTGCCAGCGGGGGACAGGGTGGCGAGCAGTACTTC. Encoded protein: CASGGQGGEQYF.

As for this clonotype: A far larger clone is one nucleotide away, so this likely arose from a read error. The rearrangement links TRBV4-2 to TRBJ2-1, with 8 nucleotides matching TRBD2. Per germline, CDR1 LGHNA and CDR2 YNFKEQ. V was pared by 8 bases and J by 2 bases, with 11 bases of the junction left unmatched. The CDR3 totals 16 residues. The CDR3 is CASGSSGGATYNEQFF. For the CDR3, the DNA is TGTGCCAGCGGCTCTTCCGGGGGGGCCACCTACAATGAGCAGTTCTTC.

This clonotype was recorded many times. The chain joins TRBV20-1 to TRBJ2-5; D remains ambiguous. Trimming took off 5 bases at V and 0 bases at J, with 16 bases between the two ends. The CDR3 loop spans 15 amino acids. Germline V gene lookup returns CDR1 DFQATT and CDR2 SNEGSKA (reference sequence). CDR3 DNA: TGCAGTGCTTACGCCATATCAGGAAACCAAGAGACCCAGTACTTC. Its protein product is CSAYAISGNQETQYF.

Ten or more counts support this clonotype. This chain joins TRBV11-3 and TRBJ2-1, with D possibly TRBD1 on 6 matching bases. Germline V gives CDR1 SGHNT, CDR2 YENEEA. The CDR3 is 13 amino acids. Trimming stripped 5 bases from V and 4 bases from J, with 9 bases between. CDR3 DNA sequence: TGTGCCAGCAGCCTCGGACAGTACAATGAGCAGTTCTTC. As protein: CASSLGQYNEQFF.

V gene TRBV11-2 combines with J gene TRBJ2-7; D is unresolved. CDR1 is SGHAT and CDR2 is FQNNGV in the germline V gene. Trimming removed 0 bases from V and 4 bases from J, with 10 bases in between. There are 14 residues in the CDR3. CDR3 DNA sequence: TGTGCCAGCAGCTTAGATCCGATTTTTTACGAGCAGTACTTC. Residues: CASSLDPIFYEQYF.

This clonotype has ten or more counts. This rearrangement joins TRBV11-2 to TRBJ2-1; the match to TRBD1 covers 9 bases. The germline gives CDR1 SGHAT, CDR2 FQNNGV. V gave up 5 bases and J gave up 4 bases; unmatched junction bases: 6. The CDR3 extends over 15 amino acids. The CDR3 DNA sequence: TGTGCCAGCAGCCTGGACAGGGGCCCTTACAATGAGCAGTTCTTC. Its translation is CASSLDRGPYNEQFF.

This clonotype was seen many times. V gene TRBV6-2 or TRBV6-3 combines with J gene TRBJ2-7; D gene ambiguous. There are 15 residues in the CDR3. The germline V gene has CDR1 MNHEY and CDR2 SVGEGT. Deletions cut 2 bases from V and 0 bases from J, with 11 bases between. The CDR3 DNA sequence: TGTGCCAGCAGTTACGGGCAGGATAGCTCCTACGAGCAGTACTTC. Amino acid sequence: CASSYGQDSSYEQYF.

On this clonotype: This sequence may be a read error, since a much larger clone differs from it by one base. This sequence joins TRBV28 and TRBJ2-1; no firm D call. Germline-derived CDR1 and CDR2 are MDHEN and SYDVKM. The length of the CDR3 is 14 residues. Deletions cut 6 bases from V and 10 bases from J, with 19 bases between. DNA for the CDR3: TGTGCCAGCAGACGGTCGTACTTGGGCTACGAGCAGTTCTTC. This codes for CASRRSYLGYEQFF.